This T cell receptor (beta chain) was recovered during a study of beta chain features in type 1 diabetes. Study-level information: Summed over all samples, the examined sorted cells came to 85 million to 130 million.

Expressed TCRB transcripts were sequenced, since all the RNA that had been isolated was reverse transcribed. Assay: immunoSEQ multiplex PCR; the TCRdb copy retains only in-frame clones and omits some. The sample has 150,000 to 200,000 clones; roughly 63% are singletons. Comment on this clone: Its matching antigen is unknown.

By way of CD45RO/CCR7/CD25/CD127/CD95/CD27, the CD4+ regulatory, stem cell-like memory, central memory and naive cells were sorted. General observations from the study: Overrepresentation of cells with high TCR expression could result from cDNA sequencing. Moderate yet significant TCRB CDR3 shortening was seen in Type 1 diabetes patients in all four CD4+ subsets.

The germline V and J ends were trimmed by 1 base and 2 bases, with 8 bases remaining between them. The V gene's germline CDR1 is SGHRS and CDR2 YFSETQ. This CDR3 contains 14 residues. The source is a man under 40 with type 1 diabetes. The chain uses TRBV5-1 and TRBJ2-3; D is unclear. Sequenced: naive CD4+ T cells from blood. CDR3 bases: TGCGCCAGCAGCTTGATGACACCCACAGATACGCAGTATTTT. Translating it yields CASSLMTPTDTQYF.